The text below deals with one T cell receptor beta chain. This specimen belongs to a study of radiation and T cells in renal cell carcinoma. Some clones are missing from TCRdb's copy, which holds only in-frame ones; the method was immunoSEQ multiplex PCR. The sample holds about 170,000 clones, about 87% seen once. Described time point: blood 4 weeks post-SBRT, at nephrectomy. Treatment in this sample: 15 Gy SBRT to primary tumor, nephrectomy 4 weeks later. Nephrectomy followed 15 Gy stereotactic body radiation by 4 weeks. V gave up 4 bases and J gave up 14 bases, with 16 bases separating them. This CDR3 has 12 residues. Germline loops: CDR1 SGHNT, CDR2 YYREEE (reference sequence).

This sample comprised blood, obtained from a patient whose treatment included radiotherapy and nephrectomy. This chain links TRBV5-4 with TRBJ1-3; D might be TRBD1 (6 bases). This TCR was sampled from a woman in her forties or fifties with renal cell carcinoma. The CDR3 sequence is CASSNRQASVYF. The CDR3 DNA sequence: TGTGCCAGCAGCAACAGACAGGCTAGCGTATATTTT.